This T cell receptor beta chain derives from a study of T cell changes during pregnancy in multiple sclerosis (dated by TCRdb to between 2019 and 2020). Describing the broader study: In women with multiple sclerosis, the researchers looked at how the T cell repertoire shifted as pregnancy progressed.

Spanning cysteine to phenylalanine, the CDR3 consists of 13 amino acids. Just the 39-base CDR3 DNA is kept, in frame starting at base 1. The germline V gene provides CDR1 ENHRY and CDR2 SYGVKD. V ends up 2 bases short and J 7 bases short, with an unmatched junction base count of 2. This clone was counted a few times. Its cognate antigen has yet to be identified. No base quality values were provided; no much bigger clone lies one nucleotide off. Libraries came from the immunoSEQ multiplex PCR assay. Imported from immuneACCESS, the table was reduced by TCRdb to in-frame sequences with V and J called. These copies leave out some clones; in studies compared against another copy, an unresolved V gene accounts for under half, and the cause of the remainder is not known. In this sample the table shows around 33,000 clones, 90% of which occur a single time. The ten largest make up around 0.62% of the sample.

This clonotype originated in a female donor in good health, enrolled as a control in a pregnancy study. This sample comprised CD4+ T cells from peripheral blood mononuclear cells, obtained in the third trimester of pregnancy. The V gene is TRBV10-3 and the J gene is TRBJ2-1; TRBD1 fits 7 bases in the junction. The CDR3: CAISENRGNEQFF. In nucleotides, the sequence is TGTGCCATCAGTGAGAACAGGGGTAATGAGCAGTTCTTC.